What follows are 2 T cell receptor beta chains derived from one specimen sequenced in a study of T cells in Graves' hyperthyroidism and ophthalmopathy. TCR beta CDR3 region amplification was performed from RNA transcripts. First-round RT-PCR targeting the TCR CDR3 was performed with the HTBI primer set. TCRdb itself ran the multiplex PCR reads through MiXCR, one entry per CDR3 protein. Counted here are a few hundred thousand distinct CDR3 sequences, around 42% occurring once; the ten biggest clones make up under 20%. The sequenced sample consisted of peripheral blood or thyroid tissue (not recorded which). The source of these receptors is an adult woman with Graves' disease, either hyperthyroidism or ophthalmopathy (not recorded which).

This clonotype was detected ten times or more. CDR3 DNA sequence: TGCAGCGTTGAATCACCCGGGACAGGTGACGAGACCCAGTACTTC. As protein: CSVESPGTGDETQYF. V is TRBV29-1 and J is TRBJ2-5; 8 bases are shared with TRBD1. The V gene end was trimmed by 2 bases and the J gene end by 5 bases; junction bases not matched to a gene: 10. The germline V gene has CDR1 SQVTM and CDR2 ANQGSEA. This CDR3 comprises 15 residues.

The rearrangement links TRBV20-1 to TRBJ1-2, with D unclear. This CDR3 region has 12 residues. The V end was cut by 3 bases, the J end by 4 bases, with 9 bases between. The germline V gene encodes CDR1 DFQATT and CDR2 SNEGSKA (reference sequence). The CDR3 DNA reads TGCAGTGCTAGGAGAGGGTTCTATGGCTACACCTTC. Translation gives CSARRGFYGYTF.